Shown below are 21 T cell receptor beta chains from a single sample sequenced in a study of shared clonotypes between healthy human individuals. Data came from immunoSEQ multiplex PCR; TCRdb stores just in-frame clones and leaves some out. The table records about 1.4 million clones, about 96% of them present only once. The sample comprised naive CD4+ T cells sorted from blood. Documented subset: CD45RA+ positively selected. The receptors were gathered from a man aged 30 to 45 in good health.

This chain joins TRBV5-1 and TRBJ2-1, with 11 bases lining up with TRBD1. The CDR3 covers 15 residues. Trimming cost V 3 bases and J 7 bases; bases outside gene matches: 6. The germline V gene has CDR1 SGHRS and CDR2 YFSETQ. The CDR3 loop is CASSSGQGVSNEQFF. CDR3 DNA sequence: TGCGCCAGCAGCTCGGGACAGGGGGTTTCGAATGAGCAGTTCTTC.

The chain employs TRBV28 and TRBJ2-2; D gene unclear. The V end lost 4 bases, the J end lost 5 bases, and 8 bases lay between the germline ends. Per the germline V gene, CDR1 is MDHEN and CDR2 is SYDVKM. CDR3 length equals 13 residues. CDR3 nucleotides: TGTGCCAGCAGTTCCCCTGGTACCGGGGAGCTGTTTTTT. It is translated as CASSSPGTGELFF.

V usage is TRBV28 and J usage is TRBJ1-5; perhaps TRBD1 as D (6 bases). The CDR3 is 13 amino acids. V was pared by 5 bases and J by 6 bases, with 11 bases between. Germline V CDR1 and CDR2: MDHEN, SYDVKM. The CDR3, as DNA: TGTGCCAGCAGTCCCGTAGGGGGTCAGCCCCAGCATTTT. Protein: CASSPVGGQPQHF.

V usage is TRBV5-1 and J usage is TRBJ2-1; 7 positions agree with TRBD2. The CDR3 contains 15 residues. J lost 5 bases, V lost 0 bases, and 5 bases had no gene match. Germline values: CDR1 SGHRS, CDR2 YFSETQ. The DNA of the CDR3 is TGCGCCAGCAGCTTGGTAGCTAGCGGAAACAATGAGCAGTTCTTC. Its translation: CASSLVASGNNEQFF.

The J gene is TRBJ2-1, the V gene TRBV7-9; 10 nucleotides agree with TRBD2. Germline values: CDR1 SEHNR, CDR2 FQNEAQ (reference sequence). V lost 4 bases to trimming and J lost 6 bases; unmatched junction nucleotides: 3. This CDR3 has 14 amino acids. CDR3 DNA: TGTGCCAGCAGCTCCAGCGGGAGGGCCAATGAGCAGTTCTTC. Translated, it gives CASSSSGRANEQFF.

This chain joins TRBV5-1 and TRBJ2-5, with 12 bases identical to TRBD2. The germline V gene encodes CDR1 SGHRS and CDR2 YFSETQ. The CDR3 sequence is 16 residues long. The ends lost 0 bases at V and 4 bases at J; junction bases unmatched: 4. CDR3 sequence (DNA): TGCGCCAGCAGCTTGGCCTCGGGACTAGCGGGAGAGACCCAGTACTTC. Protein: CASSLASGLAGETQYF.

This sequence joins TRBV29-1 and TRBJ1-4; 9 bases map to TRBD1. This CDR3 comprises 15 residues. Germline CDR1 SQVTM, CDR2 ANQGSEA. After removal of 7 bases from V and 0 bases from J, the junction contained 6 bases not matched to a gene. CDR3 sequence: CSARTGASTNEKLFF. In nucleotides, the CDR3 is TGCAGCGCCCGGACAGGGGCCTCAACTAATGAAAAACTGTTTTTT. The complete variable domain, with remaining parts taken from reference TRBV29-1 and TRBJ1-4, reads SAVISQKPSRDICQRGTSLTIQCQVDSQVTMMFWYRQQPGQSLTLIATANQGSEATYESGFVIDKFPISRPNLTFSTLTVSNMSPEDSSIYLCSARTGASTNEKLFFGSGTQLSVL.

The chain is built from TRBV9 and TRBJ2-7, with D perhaps matching TRBD1 (6 bases). The germline gives CDR1 SGDLS, CDR2 YYNGEE. V dropped 3 bases and J dropped 3 bases, with 13 bases sitting between them. The CDR3 runs 14 residues. CDR3: CASSDRVPNYEQYF. In nucleotides, the CDR3 is TGTGCCAGCAGCGACAGGGTGCCCAACTACGAGCAGTACTTC.

The rearrangement joins TRBV11-2 to TRBJ2-3; D might be TRBD2 (5 bases). The CDR3 length is 15 residues. The germline V gene encodes CDR1 SGHAT and CDR2 FQNNGV. V was pared by 4 bases and J by 2 bases, with 13 bases between. The CDR3: CASSWELGFTDTQYF. Written as DNA, the CDR3 is TGTGCCAGCAGCTGGGAACTAGGCTTCACAGATACGCAGTATTTT.

The V call is TRBV15, the J call TRBJ2-1; D unclear. V was trimmed by 0 bases and J by 10 bases, leaving 7 bases between them. The V gene's germline CDR1 is LNHNV and CDR2 YYDKDF (reference sequence). This CDR3 has 12 amino acids. In DNA form, the CDR3 reads TGTGCCACCAGCAGAGATTATGGGGAGCAGTTCTTC. Translating gives CATSRDYGEQFF.

The chain joins TRBV18 to TRBJ2-1; tentative D call: TRBD1 (5 bases). V was shortened by 3 bases and J by 10 bases, with 16 bases between the two germline ends. Germline loops: CDR1 KGHSH, CDR2 LQKENI. The CDR3 length is 14 residues. CDR3: CASSPPRTKNEQFF. The CDR3 coding sequence is TGTGCCAGCTCACCTCCCCGGACAAAGAACGAGCAGTTCTTC.

This clone was detected only a few times. The identical CDR3 is also encoded by other nucleotide sequences in the sample. The genes are TRBV7-9 and TRBJ1-5, with a weak D call TRBD1 (5 bases). Germline loops: CDR1 SEHNR, CDR2 FQNEAQ (reference sequence). V lost 0 bases to trimming and J lost 2 bases, with 5 bases between them. The CDR3 sequence is 14 residues long. The CDR3 nucleotides are TGTGCCAGCAGCTTAGCAGGGGGCAATCAGCCCCAGCATTTT. It is translated as CASSLAGGNQPQHF.

V usage is TRBV5-4 and J usage is TRBJ2-5, with TRBD2 as a possible D gene (5 bases). CDR3 length: 14 amino acids. With 0 bases removed from V and 4 bases from J, the gap between germline ends came to 10 bases. CDR1 is SGHNT, CDR2 YYREEE, per germline (reference sequence). This CDR3 reads CASSLAGLSETQYF. In nucleotides, the CDR3 is TGTGCCAGCAGCTTGGCGGGGTTGTCAGAGACCCAGTACTTC.

The V and J genes are TRBV20-1 and TRBJ2-3; D remains unclear. Germline-derived CDR1 and CDR2 are DFQATT and SNEGSKA (reference sequence). This CDR3 has 9 amino acids. The DNA for the CDR3 is TGCAGCGCTGGCGGTACGCAGTATTTT. Translated, it gives CSAGGTQYF.

V gene TRBV11-2 combines with J gene TRBJ2-7; TRBD1 matches at 7 bases. CDR1 and CDR2 (germline): SGHAT, FQNNGV. V shed 6 bases and J 1 base; nucleotides not matched to a gene: 9. The CDR3 has 15 amino acids. The CDR3 coding sequence is TGTGCCAGCAGGCCGACAGGGCTCCCTTCCTACGAGCAGTACTTC. It translates to CASRPTGLPSYEQYF.

This chain joins TRBV5-1 and TRBJ2-7; 7 nucleotides agree with TRBD1. The CDR3 is 15 amino acids. Per the germline V gene, CDR1 is SGHRS and CDR2 is YFSETQ. Unmatched junction bases numbered 9, after V lost 3 bases and J lost 3 bases. CDR3 region: CASSWTGTDSYEQYF. DNA for the CDR3: TGCGCCAGCAGCTGGACCGGGACAGACAGCTACGAGCAGTACTTC.

This clone showed up just once. V usage is TRBV19 and J usage is TRBJ2-1, with D hard to call. CDR3 length equals 16 residues. V was clipped by 6 bases and J by 2 bases, with 17 bases between them. CDR1 and CDR2 from the germline V gene are LNHDA and SQIVND (reference sequence). CDR3 nucleotide sequence: TGTGCCAGTAGAAGGGTAATCGGTGGAACCTACAATGAGCAGTTCTTC. Protein product: CASRRVIGGTYNEQFF.

The V call is TRBV29-1, the J call TRBJ2-1, with 7 bases matching TRBD2. The V and J ends lost 8 bases and 7 bases, in that order; junction bases with no gene match: 14. The CDR3 has 14 amino acids. Per germline, CDR1 SQVTM and CDR2 ANQGSEA. This chain's CDR3 is CSSPAGVSSNEQFF. The CDR3 nucleotides read TGCAGCTCGCCCGCGGGGGTGTCGTCTAATGAGCAGTTCTTC.

The gene calls are TRBV5-4 and TRBJ1-1, with D tentatively TRBD1 (5 bases). The CDR3 runs 14 residues. V was clipped by 0 bases and J by 6 bases, with 12 bases between them. Per germline, CDR1 SGHNT and CDR2 YYREEE (reference sequence). This CDR3 reads CASSLAGGPPEAFF. CDR3 coding DNA: TGTGCCAGCAGCTTGGCCGGGGGTCCCCCTGAAGCTTTCTTT.

The rearrangement links TRBV7-9 to TRBJ2-7; D unclear. CDR1 and CDR2 from the germline V gene are SEHNR and FQNEAQ (reference sequence). This CDR3 comprises 14 residues. V gave up 1 base and J gave up 3 bases, with 10 bases separating them. The CDR3 protein is CASSLGQYVYEQYF. CDR3 nucleotide sequence: TGTGCCAGCAGCTTAGGTCAATATGTCTACGAGCAGTACTTC.

The chain has TRBV18 and TRBJ2-1; 7 bases match TRBD1. The trim removed 4 bases at V and 5 bases at J, leaving 8 bases unmatched. The CDR3 runs 15 residues. Germline values: CDR1 KGHSH, CDR2 LQKENI. The CDR3 spells CASSLRGPNNNEQFF. The DNA for the CDR3 is TGTGCCAGCTCACTGAGGGGGCCGAACAACAATGAGCAGTTCTTC.